The clone carrying this TCR beta chain was seen ten or more times. The antigen remains unidentified. EMRA cells were CD45RA+CD27-, and effector memory cells CD45RA-CD27-. Two oligonucleotides, mixed equimolar, formed the beta constant-region primer covering TRBC1 and TRBC2. Ligation attached a single-stranded oligonucleotide with a 12-nucleotide UMI and the SP2 primer to the cDNA 3' end. Nested alpha and beta constant-region primers with the SP2 primer drove four PCR rounds on ligated cDNA. TCRdb ran MiXCR on the UMI-ligation and nested PCR reads and lists one entry per CDR3 protein. The data contain under 40,000 distinct CDR3 sequences, 13% of them singletons. This sample stems from a study of naive and memory T cell subsets. The study's findings and limits: Between naive and memory subsets, TCR abundance power law exponents differed.

The CDR3 is 14 residues long. CDR1 is SGDLS, CDR2 YYNGEE, per germline. With 3 bases clipped from V and 4 bases from J, the junction kept 5 bases outside the gene matches. Sequenced input: effector memory CD4+ T cells from blood. Subset reported: effector memory, CD45RA- CD27-. The sequence was collected from a human donor in good health. The rearrangement uses TRBV9 and TRBJ2-7; 9 nucleotides align to TRBD1. This CDR3 reads CASSAGQGLYEQYF. In nucleotides, the CDR3 is TGTGCCAGCAGCGCGGGACAGGGCTTATACGAGCAGTACTTC.